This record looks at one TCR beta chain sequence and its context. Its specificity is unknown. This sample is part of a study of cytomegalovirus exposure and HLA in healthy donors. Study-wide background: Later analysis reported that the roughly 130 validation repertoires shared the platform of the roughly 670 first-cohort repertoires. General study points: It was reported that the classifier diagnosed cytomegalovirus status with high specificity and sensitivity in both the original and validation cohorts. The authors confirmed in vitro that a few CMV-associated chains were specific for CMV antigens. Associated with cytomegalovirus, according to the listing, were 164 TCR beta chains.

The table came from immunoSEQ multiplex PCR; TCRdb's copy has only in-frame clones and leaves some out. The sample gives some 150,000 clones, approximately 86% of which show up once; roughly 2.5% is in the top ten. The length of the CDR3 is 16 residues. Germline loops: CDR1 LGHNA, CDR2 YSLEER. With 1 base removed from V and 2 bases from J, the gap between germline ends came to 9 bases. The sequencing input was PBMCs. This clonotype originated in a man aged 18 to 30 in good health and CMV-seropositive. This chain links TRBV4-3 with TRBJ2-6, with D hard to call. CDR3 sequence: CASSQAAETGANVLTF. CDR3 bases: TGCGCCAGCAGCCAAGCGGCGGAAACTGGGGCCAACGTCCTGACTTTC.